The sequence of this T cell receptor beta chain was determined in a study of cytomegalovirus exposure and HLA in healthy donors. Whole-study findings and limits: There were several of the most significant clusters that appeared linked to common viral pathogens in a later analysis.

The primer mix had 60 Vbeta and 13 Jbeta primers. Profiled with immunoSEQ multiplex PCR; TCRdb holds only in-frame clones, not every one. The table lists about 160,000 clones, almost 80% of them singletons, with about 0.91% in the top ten. Of note for this clone: Its antigen is not identified.

CDR1 is MDHEN, CDR2 SYDVKM, per germline. This CDR3 is 10 amino acids long. Between the trimmed V and J ends, which lost 8 bases and 6 bases, there was a span of 7 bases. All the people who gave samples were healthy bone marrow donors. This receptor was obtained from a woman aged 45-65 years in good health and CMV-seropositive. The chain employs TRBV28 and TRBJ1-1; D gene ambiguous. The sequenced sample was PBMCs. The CDR3 DNA reads TGTGCCAGCGGTTCTCCTGAAGCTTTCTTT. This codes for CASGSPEAFF.